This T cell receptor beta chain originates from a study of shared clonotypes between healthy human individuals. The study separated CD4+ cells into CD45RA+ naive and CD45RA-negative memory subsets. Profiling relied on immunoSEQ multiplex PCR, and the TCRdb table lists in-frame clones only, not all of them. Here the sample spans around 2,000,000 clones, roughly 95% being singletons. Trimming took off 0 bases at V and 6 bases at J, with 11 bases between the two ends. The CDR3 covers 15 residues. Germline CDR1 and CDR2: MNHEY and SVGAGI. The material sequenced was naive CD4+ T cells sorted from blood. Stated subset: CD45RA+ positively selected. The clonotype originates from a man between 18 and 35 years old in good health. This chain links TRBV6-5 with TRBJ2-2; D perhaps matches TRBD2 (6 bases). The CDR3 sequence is CASSYSGLPPGELFF. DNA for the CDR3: TGTGCCAGCAGTTACTCGGGACTGCCACCCGGGGAGCTGTTTTTT.